A selection of T cell receptor beta chains follows, all from one sample in a study of CXCR3-negative and CXCR3-positive naive CD8 T cells. Using the 5' RACE reads, TCRdb records one entry per CDR3 protein without DNA. This table holds about 43,000 distinct CDR3 sequences. The specimen sequenced was memory CD8+ T cells from blood. The receptors stem from a human donor in good health. Some clones in this sample may be carry-over from other donors' samples. Each CDR3 is given with its conserved first and last residue.

CDR3: CASSVVGQGSSYNEQFF
J: TRBJ2-1
V: TRBV2

CDR3: CASSLAASSSYNEQFF
J: TRBJ2-1
V: TRBV5-6

CDR3: CASSQPLGLAGPSSTDTQYF
J: TRBJ2-3
V: TRBV13

CDR3: CASSQDRMRHYEQYF
J: TRBJ2-7
V: TRBV4-3

CDR3: CASSTRSGDEQFF
J: TRBJ2-1
V: TRBV28

CDR3: CASRSNRDSLF
J: TRBJ2-7
V: TRBV21-1

CDR3: CSVEDILPEAFF
J: TRBJ1-1
V: TRBV29-1

CDR3: CASSLEGGQETQYF
J: TRBJ2-5
V: TRBV12-3/TRBV12-4

CDR3: CASRMRGGHDTQYF
J: TRBJ2-3
V: TRBV7-6

CDR3: CASISAKDTGELFF
J: TRBJ2-2
V: TRBV25-1

CDR3: CSVERINTDTQYF
J: TRBJ2-3
V: TRBV29-1

CDR3: CASSFLLRKPSGETQYF
J: TRBJ2-5
V: TRBV28